This T cell receptor beta chain was sequenced in a study of blood T cell repertoires in COVID-19. Study-level information: Whether acute or convalescent, the COVID-19 samples came from the United States, Italy and Spain. The analysed material was cDNA or gDNA that came from T cells, B-cell-depleted T cells, or PBMCs.

Authors' data handling: The authors estimated nucleated cell counts from reference gene primer amplification. Clones were read by immunoSEQ multiplex PCR, and TCRdb kept only the in-frame ones, dropping some. V, J and clone size derive from that table, while D and trimming were established from the DNA sequence. The sample lists around 76,000 clones; about 80% were seen once. Looked up from germline, CDR1 is GTSNPN and CDR2 is SVGIG (reference sequence). V gave up 5 bases and J gave up 3 bases; unmatched junction bases: 4. CDR3 length: 15 residues. This rearrangement joins TRBV30 to TRBJ2-2; 12 nucleotides align to TRBD1. The TCR sequence derives from a woman between 65 and 79 years old with acute or convalescent COVID-19. Sequenced material: peripheral blood. The CDR3 protein is CAWGTGGSYTGELFF. As DNA, the CDR3 is TGTGCCTGGGGGACAGGGGGCTCGTACACCGGGGAGCTGTTTTTT.